This T cell receptor (beta chain) appears in the sequencing data of a study of STAT3 mutations in large granular lymphocyte leukemia. Study outcomes and limitations: Every T-cell large granular lymphocyte leukemia patient had at least one immunodominant TCR beta clonotype. In about 30% of the 18 patients, new TCR clonotypes emerged after therapy.

Of note for this clone: What it recognizes is unknown.

This table comes from immunoSEQ multiplex PCR, and its TCRdb copy is limited to in-frame clones, with some not included. The repertoire holds 30,000 to 35,000 clones, with around 80% as singletons. V was clipped by 4 bases and J by 9 bases, with 10 bases between them. Germline-derived CDR1 and CDR2 are SGHTA and FQGNSA. This CDR3 has 12 residues. This chain connects TRBV7-2 to TRBJ1-5; D remains ambiguous. What was sequenced was peripheral blood mononuclear cells. This receptor was obtained from a woman aged 50 to 60 with T-cell large granular lymphocyte leukemia. Some clones in this sample may be carry-over from other donors' samples. The CDR3 region is CASSSTRWPQHF. The CDR3 coding sequence is TGTGCCAGCAGCTCTACACGTTGGCCCCAGCATTTT.